The 12 T cell receptor beta chains below all came from one sample that was sequenced in a study of T cells of healthy individuals. Each CDR3 protein is one row after TCRdb ran MiXCR on the 5' RACE reads. The repertoire holds fewer than 90,000 distinct CDR3 sequences, with 5% as singletons. The receptors shown here come from a female donor in good health.

There are many counts of this clonotype. CDR3 sequence reads: CSASPREVGVGDSNEQFF. For the CDR3, the DNA is TGCAGTGCTAGCCCCAGAGAAGTGGGAGTAGGGGATAGCAATGAGCAGTTCTTC. This rearrangement joins TRBV20-1 to TRBJ2-1, with D possibly called TRBD1 or TRBD2 (5 bases each). Trimming took off 3 bases at V and 6 bases at J, with 27 bases between the two ends. CDR3 length: 18 residues. The germline V gene has CDR1 DFQATT and CDR2 SNEGSKA (reference sequence).

V and J are TRBV12-3 or TRBV12-4 and TRBJ1-3; 7 nucleotides agree with TRBD1. Trimming at V came to 2 bases and at J to 1 base, leaving 5 bases not matched to a gene. CDR3 length: 16 amino acids. The CDR3 spells CASSLHGTVSGNTIYF. The CDR3 bases are TGTGCCAGCAGTTTACACGGGACAGTGTCTGGAAACACCATATATTTT.

This clonotype has a count of ten or more. The V call is TRBV20-1, the J call TRBJ1-5, with a tentative D call TRBD1 (5 bases). V lost 3 bases, J lost 4 bases, and 31 bases lay in between. The CDR3 length is 20 residues. CDR1 and CDR2 from the germline V gene are DFQATT and SNEGSKA (reference sequence). CDR3 protein: CSASSLSFDNVGGPNQPQHF. CDR3 nucleotide sequence: TGCAGTGCTAGTAGTTTATCGTTTGACAACGTTGGGGGTCCGAATCAGCCCCAGCATTTT.

This clonotype was seen ten or more times. CDR3 residues: CASSPSMKGENGYTF. Here the CDR3 DNA reads TGTGCCAGCAGCCCCTCCATGAAGGGAGAGAATGGCTACACCTTC. This chain links TRBV7-9 with TRBJ1-2; no reliable D call. CDR1 is SEHNR, CDR2 FQNEAQ, per germline (reference sequence). This CDR3 region has 15 residues. V gave up 5 bases and J gave up 6 bases, with 19 bases separating them.

J is TRBJ1-3 and V is TRBV5-5; no reliable D call. This CDR3 is built from 15 residues. Trimming left V 2 bases short and J 2 bases short, with 11 bases between. CDR1 is SGHKS and CDR2 is YYEKEE in the germline V gene (reference sequence). The chain's CDR3 is CASSLGGLAGNTIYF. For the CDR3, the DNA is TGTGCCAGCAGCTTAGGAGGGCTTGCTGGAAACACCATATATTTT.

The sample holds many counts of this clonotype. The rearrangement uses TRBV12-3 or TRBV12-4 and TRBJ1-5, with D tentatively TRBD1 (6 bases). V was pared by 5 bases and J by 3 bases, with 14 bases between. This CDR3 contains 15 residues. The CDR3 DNA is TGTGCCAGCAGTCCCCCAGGGGTACTCAATCAGCCCCAGCATTTT. Amino acid sequence: CASSPPGVLNQPQHF.

This clonotype was seen only a few times. The chain combines TRBV20-1 with TRBJ1-3, with D perhaps TRBD1 (5 bases). The V gene's germline CDR1 is DFQATT and CDR2 SNEGSKA (reference sequence). The V gene lost 6 bases and the J gene lost 4 bases, with 19 bases spanning the gap. The CDR3 runs 15 residues. In nucleotides, the CDR3 is TGCAGTGCCGCCCGGGGGGTCGGCGCAGGAAACACCATATATTTT. Protein: CSAARGVGAGNTIYF.

This clonotype was observed a few times. The J gene is TRBJ2-1, the V gene TRBV27; 13 nucleotides agree with TRBD2. This CDR3 has 16 amino acids. CDR1 is MNHEY and CDR2 is SMNVEV in the germline V gene (reference sequence). Trimming cost V 3 bases and J 11 bases; bases outside gene matches: 10. This CDR3 is CASSFRLAGGPSKQFF. Here the CDR3 DNA reads TGTGCCAGCAGTTTCCGACTAGCGGGAGGACCGTCAAAGCAGTTCTTC.

This clonotype occurred many times. The chain has TRBV29-1 and TRBJ1-2, with D maybe TRBD1 (5 bases). Germline V CDR1 and CDR2: SQVTM, ANQGSEA. Between the trimmed V and J ends, which lost 6 bases and 2 bases, there was a span of 7 bases. This CDR3 spans 11 amino acids. The CDR3 sequence: CSVGQNYGYTF. The CDR3 nucleotides read TGCAGCGTGGGGCAGAACTATGGCTACACCTTC.

This clonotype has a count of ten or more. The rearrangement links TRBV6-2 or TRBV6-3 to TRBJ2-5; no clear D. The CDR3 consists of 11 residues. V dropped 5 bases and J dropped 5 bases, with 6 bases sitting between them. Germline loops: CDR1 MNHEY, CDR2 SVGEGT. The CDR3 reads CASSRPETQYF. The CDR3 DNA reads TGTGCCAGCAGTAGACCGGAGACCCAGTACTTC.

The table lists this clonotype with a count of one. This could be a read error, since a much larger clone is one nucleotide away. The CDR3 end shows no conserved phenylalanine or tryptophan, and so a read error is likely. The chain couples TRBV5-6 to TRBJ2-5, with D possibly matching TRBD1 (6 bases). The CDR3 has 16 residues. Germline CDR1 and CDR2: SGHDT and YYEEEE. Trimming cost V 2 bases and J 0 bases, with 14 bases left between them. The CDR3: CASSFFPSGDQETQYV. CDR3 coding DNA: TGTGCCAGCAGCTTTTTCCCCTCAGGGGACCAAGAGACCCAGTACGTC.

The rearrangement joins TRBV10-3 to TRBJ2-7, with 9 positions matching TRBD1. Unmatched junction bases numbered 9, after V lost 6 bases and J lost 6 bases. Germline V lookup: CDR1 ENHRY, CDR2 SYGVKD. The CDR3 extends over 14 amino acids. The CDR3 sequence: CAIRIGQGSGEQYF. The CDR3 nucleotides read TGTGCCATCAGGATCGGACAGGGGTCGGGCGAGCAGTACTTC.